What follows describes a single T cell receptor beta chain. The sample originates from a study of control samples from healthy donors and cancer patients. Repertoires were generated with immunoSEQ multiplex PCR, while TCRdb's copy carries only in-frame clones and drops some. Of more than 95,000 clones in the sample, 80% to 90% are singletons; the top ten hold approximately 1%. Sequencing input: PBMCs. The sequence was collected from a woman between 45 and 60 years old with colorectal cancer.

The CDR3 loop reads CASSPTTGGSNEQYF. The CDR3 DNA follows: TGTGCCAGCAGCCCAACGACAGGGGGTAGCAACGAGCAGTACTTC. This chain connects TRBV7-8 to TRBJ2-7; TRBD1 matches 9 bases. Germline V CDR1 and CDR2: SGHVS, FQNEAQ. J lost 5 bases, V lost 5 bases, and 10 bases had no gene match. The CDR3 contains 15 residues.